These 28 T cell receptor beta chains share one sample of origin, sequenced in a study of brain metastases from non-small cell lung cancer (dated by TCRdb to 2018 to 2020). To prepare the library, the immunoSEQ multiplex PCR assay was applied. TCRdb limited this immuneACCESS table to in-frame rearrangements with V and J called. A share of clones is missing; checked studies link under half to unresolved V genes, and the rest is unexplained. This sample has approximately 3,000 clones in its table, and roughly 82% of those were observed once. The ten largest clones take up 15% to 20% of the sample. The sequenced material came from primary lung tumor tissue. The sample's cell subset or site label, decoded: primary lung tumor paired with brain metastasis. These receptors were collected from a donor aged 40 or over with non-small cell lung cancer.

There are a few counts of this clone. The chain's CDR3 is CASSYSSGYNEQFF. The CDR3 nucleotides read TGTGCCAGCAGTTACTCGTCTGGGTACAATGAGCAGTTCTTC. The J gene is TRBJ2-1, the V gene TRBV6-6; D is uncertain. The CDR3 extends over 14 amino acids. Germline V gives CDR1 MNHNY, CDR2 SVGAGI (reference sequence). Trimming left V 0 bases short and J 4 bases short, with 7 bases between.

V gene TRBV10-3 combines with J gene TRBJ2-2; D is possibly TRBD2 (5 bases). V was trimmed by 6 bases and J by 5 bases, leaving 16 bases between them. The germline V gene encodes CDR1 ENHRY and CDR2 SYGVKD. CDR3 length: 15 residues. CDR3 nucleotide sequence: TGTGCCATCAGAATGGCGAGCGGAGGAACCGGGGAGCTGTTTTTT. This sequence encodes CAIRMASGGTGELFF.

The chain combines TRBV19 with TRBJ2-1; 16 bases agree with TRBD2. Germline trimming cut 3 bases from V and 8 bases from J; bases unmatched to any gene: 7. CDR3 length: 17 amino acids. CDR1 and CDR2 (germline): LNHDA, SQIVND (reference sequence). CDR3 protein: CASSMGLAGGPFDEQFF. Here the CDR3 DNA reads TGTGCCAGTAGTATGGGACTAGCGGGAGGGCCGTTCGATGAGCAGTTCTTC.

The chain combines TRBV7-2 with TRBJ2-3, with 10 bases matching TRBD2. The germline gives CDR1 SGHTA, CDR2 FQGNSA. The CDR3 has 18 residues. Trimming cost V 5 bases and J 0 bases; bases outside gene matches: 11. CDR3 sequence: CASSRSSGRAQSTDTQYF. The CDR3 nucleotides read TGTGCCAGCAGCCGTTCCAGCGGGAGGGCCCAGAGCACAGATACGCAGTATTTT.

CDR3 loop: CATSDLGSGSGNEQFF. The CDR3 nucleotides are TGTGCCACCAGTGATTTGGGTAGCGGATCCGGGAATGAGCAGTTCTTC. The rearrangement uses TRBV24-1 and TRBJ2-1, with D possibly TRBD2 on 6 matching bases. V lost 0 bases to trimming and J lost 7 bases, with 15 bases between them. Germline V CDR1 and CDR2: KGHDR, SFDVKD. This CDR3 has 16 residues.

The chain has TRBV6-6 and TRBJ1-5; TRBD1 aligns across 8 bases. CDR1 and CDR2 (germline): MNHNY, SVGAGI (reference sequence). The CDR3 loop spans 16 amino acids. Germline trimming cut 6 bases from V and 7 bases from J; bases unmatched to any gene: 14. DNA for the CDR3: TGTGCCAGCAGAAAGGACCAGGGGGCTCAAGGCCAGCCCCAGCATTTT. Its protein is CASRKDQGAQGQPQHF.

The chain carries TRBV11-3 and TRBJ2-7, with TRBD2 matching 10 bases. Germline V gene data show CDR1 as SGHNT and CDR2 as YENEEA. CDR3 length equals 15 residues. V dropped 5 bases and J dropped 5; count of bases not matched to a gene: 9. CDR3 in DNA: TGTGCCAGCAGCCGCAGAGCGGGAGGGCCCCACGAGCAGTACTTC. This encodes CASSRRAGGPHEQYF.

The chain uses TRBV7-9 and TRBJ2-2, with TRBD2 matching 9 bases. Germline V lookup: CDR1 SEHNR, CDR2 FQNEAQ (reference sequence). The CDR3 consists of 19 residues. The junction had 9 bases not matched to a gene; V was cut back by 1 base and J by 0 bases. The CDR3 DNA reads TGTGCCAGCAGCTTAGTGGCGCTAGCGGGGATAGCGAACACCGGGGAGCTGTTTTTT. This codes for CASSLVALAGIANTGELFF.

In its sample, this clone was seen a few times. The chain recombines TRBV3-1 (or the pseudogene TRBV3-2) with TRBJ1-5; D perhaps matches TRBD1 (5 bases). Deletions cut 2 bases from V and 0 bases from J, with 14 bases between. Germline V gene data show CDR1 as LGHDT and CDR2 as YNNKEL (reference sequence). The CDR3 extends over 17 amino acids. The CDR3 nucleotides are TGTGCCAGCAGCCAACCCCGACAGATGGTTAGCAATCAGCCCCAGCATTTT. As protein: CASSQPRQMVSNQPQHF.

This sequence joins TRBV20-1 and TRBJ1-4; D unclear. Germline CDR1 and CDR2: DFQATT and SNEGSKA (reference sequence). This CDR3 region has 10 residues. Trimming shortened V by 1 base and J by 11 bases, and 5 bases separated the two germline ends. DNA for the CDR3: TGCAGTGCTAGAGGCCCTAAACTGTTTTTT. Protein: CSARGPKLFF.

The V call is TRBV6-5, the J call TRBJ1-2, with 9 bases fitting TRBD1. The J segment lost 5 bases and the V segment lost 0 bases, leaving 7 bases of the junction unmatched. The CDR3 contains 16 residues. CDR1 is MNHEY and CDR2 is SVGAGI in the germline V gene. The CDR3 DNA sequence: TGTGCCAGCAGTTACTCTCGGACAGGGGAGAGTTATGGCTACACCTTC. Amino acid sequence: CASSYSRTGESYGYTF.

The chain has TRBV7-2 and TRBJ1-2; 10 bases match TRBD1. V dropped 4 bases and J dropped 6; count of bases not matched to a gene: 8. From germline, CDR1 is SGHTA and CDR2 FQGNSA. The CDR3 length is 15 residues. CDR3 region: CASSSYDGQGDGYTF. The CDR3 DNA sequence: TGTGCCAGCAGCTCGTATGACGGACAGGGGGATGGCTACACCTTC.

The V and J genes are TRBV19 and TRBJ2-1; D gene unclear. Germline V gene sequence: CDR1 LNHDA, CDR2 SQIVND (reference sequence). The CDR3 has 15 amino acids. Trimming pared 3 bases from V and 1 base from J, leaving 10 bases between. The CDR3 is CASSIPSLSYNEQFF. The CDR3 region has the DNA TGTGCCAGTAGTATCCCCAGCCTTTCCTACAATGAGCAGTTCTTC.

The V and J genes are TRBV29-1 and TRBJ1-4; no clear D gene. CDR3 size: 11 residues. The V and J ends lost 5 bases and 7 bases respectively, with 8 bases between them. Germline CDR1 and CDR2: SQVTM and ANQGSEA. CDR3 sequence reads: CSVRFTEKLFF. Here the CDR3 DNA reads TGCAGCGTTCGATTCACTGAAAAACTGTTTTTT. Full variable domain (missing parts from reference TRBV29-1 and TRBJ1-4): SAVISQKPSRDICQRGTSLTIQCQVDSQVTMMFWYRQQPGQSLTLIATANQGSEATYESGFVIDKFPISRPNLTFSTLTVSNMSPEDSSIYLCSVRFTEKLFFGSGTQLSVL.

V gene TRBV28 combines with J gene TRBJ2-6; TRBD1 is a possible D gene (5 bases). V lost 5 bases and J lost 0, with 17 bases in between. The CDR3 is made up of 18 amino acids. The germline V gene encodes CDR1 MDHEN and CDR2 SYDVKM. CDR3 nucleotide sequence: TGTGCCAGCAGTACCAGGACACAAAGAACCTCTGGGGCCAACGTCCTGACTTTC. It codes for CASSTRTQRTSGANVLTF.

The chain uses TRBV25-1 and TRBJ2-7; 8 nucleotides align to TRBD1. CDR1 and CDR2 (germline): MGHDK, SYGVNS. CDR3 size: 15 residues. J lost 2 bases, V lost 3 bases, and 6 bases had no gene match. The CDR3 spells CASSDFQGAPYEQYF. As DNA, the CDR3 is TGTGCCAGCAGTGATTTCCAGGGGGCCCCCTACGAGCAGTACTTC.

J is TRBJ2-1 and V is TRBV10-1; 8 positions match TRBD2. Germline CDR1 reads WNHNN; CDR2 reads SYGVQD (reference sequence). V trimming: 2 bases; J trimming: 3 bases; junction bases outside the gene matches: 6. There are 16 residues in the CDR3. CDR3 sequence reads: CASSEQRAGGYNEQFF. DNA of the CDR3: TGCGCCAGCAGTGAGCAAAGGGCGGGAGGCTACAATGAGCAGTTCTTC.

The chain employs TRBV15 and TRBJ2-7, with 7 bases fitting TRBD2. With 5 bases clipped from V and 2 bases from J, the junction kept 9 bases outside the gene matches. Germline values: CDR1 LNHNV, CDR2 YYDKDF (reference sequence). The CDR3 has 15 residues. CDR3 in DNA: TGTGCCACCAGCGATGTAGCGGGTCCAACCTACGAGCAGTACTTC. This translates into CATSDVAGPTYEQYF. The variable domain in full, completed from reference TRBV15 and TRBJ2-7, reads DAMVIQNPRYQVTQFGKPVTLSCSQTLNHNVMYWYQQKSSQAPKLLFHYYDKDFNNEADTPDNFQSRRPNTSFCFLDIRSPGLGDTAMYLCATSDVAGPTYEQYFGPGTRLTVT.

The V call is TRBV10-3, the J call TRBJ2-1, with no clear D. V gave up 7 bases and J gave up 0 bases, with 10 bases separating them. The CDR3 consists of 14 residues. CDR1 and CDR2 (germline): ENHRY, SYGVKD. The CDR3 loop reads CAIKTDSSYNEQFF. CDR3 in DNA: TGTGCCATCAAGACTGATAGCTCCTACAATGAGCAGTTCTTC.

The chain joins TRBV7-2 to TRBJ2-5, with 11 bases matching TRBD2. The V gene end was trimmed by 5 bases and the J gene end by 3 bases; junction bases not matched to a gene: 5. Germline V gene sequence: CDR1 SGHTA, CDR2 FQGNSA. The CDR3 extends over 15 amino acids. CDR3: CASSRGLAAKETQYF. CDR3 sequence (DNA): TGTGCCAGCAGCAGGGGACTAGCGGCCAAAGAGACCCAGTACTTC.

The CDR3 DNA reads TGTGCCAGCAGCTTGGTCGACAGGGGAAATTCACCCCTCCACTTT. As protein: CASSLVDRGNSPLHF. This chain links TRBV5-6 with TRBJ1-6, with 8 bases aligning to TRBD1. The junction had 3 bases not matched to a gene; V was cut back by 0 bases and J by 7 bases. CDR3 length: 15 amino acids. The germline CDR1 and CDR2 sequences are SGHDT and YYEEEE.

The V and J genes are TRBV5-6 and TRBJ2-7; D is perhaps TRBD1 or TRBD2 (6 bases each). In germline, CDR1 is SGHDT, CDR2 YYEEEE. Deletions cut 5 bases from V and 4 bases from J, with 19 bases between. The CDR3 is made up of 15 amino acids. This CDR3 reads CASSRISGAWYEQYF. The DNA for the CDR3 is TGTGCCAGCAGTCGGATTTCGGGGGCTTGGTACGAGCAGTACTTC.

The gene calls are TRBV6-6 and TRBJ1-2; D call uncertain. Germline loops: CDR1 MNHNY, CDR2 SVGAGI (reference sequence). The CDR3 has 15 amino acids. The V end was cut by 2 bases, the J end by 3 bases, with 13 bases between. The CDR3 region has the DNA TGTGCCAGCAGTTACCCCGACACCGGTCACTATGGCTACACCTTC. The encoded protein is CASSYPDTGHYGYTF.

The chain carries TRBV12-5 and TRBJ2-5, with D unresolved. Per the germline V gene, CDR1 is LGHNT and CDR2 is FRNRAP. This CDR3 is built from 11 residues. Trimming left V 1 base short and J 6 bases short, with 3 bases between. CDR3 amino acids: CASGLGKTQYF. DNA for the CDR3: TGTGCTAGTGGTTTGGGGAAGACCCAGTACTTC.

The CDR3 protein is CASSLGTGYNEQFF. The DNA for the CDR3 is TGTGCCAGCAGCTTGGGGACTGGCTACAATGAGCAGTTCTTC. The chain joins TRBV7-6 to TRBJ2-1; TRBD2 might be the D (6 bases). In germline, CDR1 is SGHVS, CDR2 FNYEAQ. The CDR3 contains 14 residues. V was trimmed by 3 bases and J by 3 bases, leaving 9 bases between them.

The J gene is TRBJ2-3, the V gene TRBV7-9; maybe TRBD2 (6 bases). There are 14 residues in the CDR3. Trimming removed 5 bases from V and 5 bases from J, with 14 bases in between. Germline V CDR1 and CDR2: SEHNR, FQNEAQ (reference sequence). CDR3 in amino acids: CASSLGLRGDTQYF. The CDR3 DNA is TGTGCCAGCAGCCTAGGGTTGCGGGGAGATACGCAGTATTTT. The full variable domain, completed using reference TRBV7-9 and TRBJ2-3, is DTGVSQNPRHKITKRGQNVTFRCDPISEHNRLYWYRQTLGQGPEFLTYFQNEAQLEKSRLLSDRFSAERPKGSFSTLEIQRTEQGDSAMYLCASSLGLRGDTQYFGPGTRLTVL.

Turning to this clone: Germline is not matched at one junction end, which may reflect a read error. Distinct nucleotide sequences in the sample also encode this CDR3. This chain joins TRBV9 and TRBJ2-1, with TRBD2 matching over 14 bases. This CDR3 has 15 amino acids. The V gene's germline CDR1 is SGDLS and CDR2 YYNGEE. CDR3 region: CASSRGGLAGDEQFF. CDR3 nucleotide sequence: TGCGCCAGCAGTAGGGGGGGACTAGCGGGAGATGAGCAGTTCTTC.

The chain is built from TRBV7-3 and TRBJ2-3, with D tentatively TRBD1 or TRBD2 (5 bases each). Germline CDR1 reads SGHTA; CDR2 reads FQGTGA. CDR3 length equals 14 residues. The V and J ends lost 3 bases and 4 bases respectively, with 11 bases between them. CDR3 residues: CASSLGLASDTQYF. CDR3 in DNA: TGTGCCAGCAGCTTGGGGCTAGCTTCAGATACGCAGTATTTT.